The 20 T cell receptor beta chains listed next were all sequenced from one sample in a study of blood T cells in healthy people across ages. A second PCR, run for about 6 to 11 cycles, used a sample-barcoded 5' primer plus a J-beta primer mix. In TCRdb, the 5' RACE reads were re-called with MiXCR into one record per CDR3 protein. The data show approximately 900,000 distinct CDR3 sequences, under 50% seen once. The sample consisted of blood. These receptors all come from a man between 25 and 39 years old in good health.

The chain has TRBV7-2 and TRBJ1-6; TRBD1 matches at 9 bases. The trim removed 8 bases at V and 7 bases at J, leaving 6 bases unmatched. CDR1 and CDR2 (germline): SGHTA, FQGNSA. CDR3 length: 14 amino acids. CDR3 amino acids: CASRDTGGNSPLHF. As DNA, the CDR3 is TGTGCCAGCCGCGACACAGGGGGCAATTCACCCCTCCACTTT.

This sequence joins TRBV20-1 and TRBJ2-1; 7 nucleotides line up with TRBD2. This CDR3 has 13 residues. V dropped 3 bases and J dropped 9; count of bases not matched to a gene: 8. Germline CDR1 and CDR2: DFQATT and SNEGSKA (reference sequence). The CDR3 DNA reads TGCAGTGCTAGGCCCCCGGGGAGGGGTGAGCAGTTCTTC. It yields the protein CSARPPGRGEQFF.

The genes are TRBV12-3 or TRBV12-4 and TRBJ2-7, with D unresolved. The V end lost 6 bases, the J end lost 6 bases, and 15 bases lay between the germline ends. There are 13 residues in the CDR3. The CDR3 loop reads CASRSRNGIEQYF. The CDR3 nucleotides read TGTGCCAGCAGATCCCGGAATGGTATCGAGCAGTACTTC.

This rearrangement joins TRBV29-1 to TRBJ2-3, with D tentatively TRBD2 (6 bases). Trimming stripped 6 bases from V and 2 bases from J, with 18 bases between. The CDR3 loop spans 15 amino acids. Germline lookup yields CDR1 SQVTM and CDR2 ANQGSEA. DNA of the CDR3: TGCAGCGTGTCGGGGGTGGAGGGTTTCACAGATACGCAGTATTTT. The encoded protein is CSVSGVEGFTDTQYF.

This clonotype has only one observation. CDR3 sequence: CSARDQRSSYNEQFF. The CDR3 DNA follows: TGCAGTGCTAGAGATCAAAGGAGCTCCTACAATGAGCAGTTCTTC. The chain combines TRBV20-1 with TRBJ2-1; D gene ambiguous. Germline CDR1 reads DFQATT; CDR2 reads SNEGSKA (reference sequence). This CDR3 contains 15 residues. V lost 0 bases to trimming and J lost 0 bases, with 9 bases between them.

This clonotype was picked up a small number of times. The CDR3 DNA reads TGTGCCAGCAAAACCTACGAGCAGTACTTC. Its translation is CASKTYEQYF. This sequence joins TRBV2 and TRBJ2-7; D call uncertain. CDR3 length: 10 amino acids. Trimming took off 7 bases at V and 2 bases at J, with 3 bases between the two ends. The germline CDR1 and CDR2 sequences are SNHLY and FYNNEI.

The table lists this clonotype with a few counts. J is TRBJ2-3 and V is TRBV24-1; D unclear. Germline V lookup: CDR1 KGHDR, CDR2 SFDVKD. CDR3 length equals 11 residues. V was trimmed by 7 bases and J by 7 bases, leaving 8 bases between them. Here the CDR3 DNA reads TGTGCCACCAGCTTAGGAAATACGCAGTATTTT. As protein: CATSLGNTQYF.

The chain employs TRBV4-1 and TRBJ2-7; D is undetermined. V lost 2 bases, J lost 3 bases, and 11 bases lay in between. Germline V CDR1 and CDR2: MGHRA, YSYEKL. The length of the CDR3 is 14 residues. CDR3 coding DNA: TGCGCCAGCAGCCAACCGGTCTCGCTCTACGAGCAGTACTTC. Residues: CASSQPVSLYEQYF.

J is TRBJ2-7 and V is TRBV5-1, with D possibly TRBD2 on 6 matching bases. This CDR3 spans 15 amino acids. Trimming took 2 bases from V and 3 from J, leaving 15 bases between them. Germline loops: CDR1 SGHRS, CDR2 YFSETQ. The CDR3 DNA reads as TGCGCCAGCAGCTTTAAAGGAGGGCTCCTCTACGAGCAGTACTTC. Amino acids: CASSFKGGLLYEQYF.

DNA of the CDR3: TGCGCCAGCAGCTTGATAGGTGTCGGTTATGGCTACACCTTC. Protein sequence: CASSLIGVGYGYTF. The chain has TRBV5-1 and TRBJ1-2; no clear D. V was trimmed by 1 base and J by 5 bases, leaving 12 bases between them. The CDR3 is 14 amino acids. Looked up from germline, CDR1 is SGHRS and CDR2 is YFSETQ.

This chain uses TRBV4-3 with TRBJ2-7; D may be TRBD1 (6 bases). The V end was cut by 2 bases, the J end by 1 base, with 18 bases between. The CDR3 consists of 17 residues. Germline lookup yields CDR1 LGHNA and CDR2 YSLEER. This CDR3 is CASSQHLAGAGSYEQYF. The CDR3 nucleotides read TGCGCCAGCAGCCAACACCTCGCAGGGGCCGGATCCTACGAGCAGTACTTC.

This chain connects TRBV6-1 to TRBJ1-2; no clear D. From germline, CDR1 is MNHNS and CDR2 SASEGT. Trimming took 8 bases from V and 5 from J, leaving 15 bases between them. This CDR3 is 13 amino acids long. CDR3 sequence: CASLPDTIYGYTF. The CDR3 DNA reads TGTGCCAGCCTCCCCGACACCATTTATGGCTACACCTTC.

This sequence joins TRBV4-2 and TRBJ2-5; TRBD2 is a possible D gene (6 bases). The CDR3 spans 14 residues. In germline, CDR1 is LGHNA, CDR2 YNFKEQ. V was cut by 5 bases and J by 3 bases, with 13 bases left in between. CDR3 in DNA: TGTGCCAGCAGCGAGCGACTAGGAGAAGAGACCCAGTACTTC. Protein: CASSERLGEETQYF.

This clonotype has a single count. CDR3 amino acids: CATSAPQGQGAEAFF. The CDR3 DNA is TGTGCCACCAGTGCCCCCCAAGGGCAGGGGGCTGAAGCTTTCTTT. J is TRBJ1-1 and V is TRBV24-1; 7 nucleotides align to TRBD1. The V gene's germline CDR1 is KGHDR and CDR2 SFDVKD. The CDR3 runs 15 residues. Germline trimming cut 5 bases from V and 6 bases from J; bases unmatched to any gene: 11.

The chain couples TRBV27 to TRBJ1-5, with D perhaps matching TRBD1 (5 bases). With 2 bases removed from V and 5 bases from J, the gap between germline ends came to 13 bases. The CDR3 is 15 residues long. The germline V gene has CDR1 MNHEY and CDR2 SMNVEV (reference sequence). The CDR3 spells CASSLGRGGHQPQHF. DNA for the CDR3: TGTGCCAGCAGTTTAGGGAGGGGAGGGCATCAGCCCCAGCATTTT.

Only a few counts were recorded for this clonotype. The gene calls are TRBV7-3 and TRBJ2-7, with D hard to call. Germline lookup yields CDR1 SGHTA and CDR2 FQGTGA. The CDR3 runs 14 residues. V lost 1 base to trimming and J lost 2 bases, with 9 bases between them. DNA of the CDR3: TGTGCCAGCAGCTTAAGCGGCAGAACCTACGAGCAGTACTTC. This encodes CASSLSGRTYEQYF.

This clonotype showed up many times. The V call is TRBV29-1, the J call TRBJ2-1; 7 bases fit TRBD1. Germline CDR1 and CDR2: SQVTM and ANQGSEA. CDR3 length: 13 amino acids. The J segment lost 7 bases and the V segment lost 5 bases, leaving 8 bases of the junction unmatched. The CDR3 DNA is TGCAGCGTTCCCCCGACAGGGTGGAATGAGCAGTTCTTC. Protein: CSVPPTGWNEQFF.

The V call is TRBV6-5, the J call TRBJ2-5; 8 nucleotides agree with TRBD2. This CDR3 region has 14 residues. Germline V CDR1 and CDR2: MNHEY, SVGAGI. J lost 5 bases, V lost 5 bases, and 7 bases had no gene match. The CDR3: CASSPRGGMETQYF. The CDR3 coding sequence is TGTGCCAGCAGTCCTCGGGGGGGCATGGAGACCCAGTACTTC.

The DNA for the CDR3 is TGTGCCAGCAGGCCTCTGGACAGGGCGGGGGAGACCCAGTACTTC. Translated: CASRPLDRAGETQYF. The gene calls are TRBV28 and TRBJ2-7, with 8 bases that match TRBD1. The end of the DNA aligns better with TRBJ2-5, so the J call may be wrong. This CDR3 is 15 amino acids long. The germline CDR1 and CDR2 sequences are MDHEN and SYDVKM.

This clonotype appeared a few times. This chain links TRBV5-1 with TRBJ1-1, with D possibly matching TRBD1 (6 bases). This CDR3 region has 14 residues. Trimming cost V 7 bases and J 8 bases, with 21 bases left between them. Germline loops: CDR1 SGHRS, CDR2 YFSETQ. The CDR3 is CASGEQGLTAEAFF. The CDR3 DNA sequence: TGCGCCAGCGGGGAACAGGGCCTAACGGCGGAAGCTTTCTTT.